This T cell receptor (beta chain) was identified during a study of shared clonotypes between healthy human individuals. Trimming stripped 2 bases from V and 9 bases from J, with 15 bases between. This CDR3 comprises 15 residues. CDR1 and CDR2 (germline): SGHNT, YYREEE (reference sequence). Broader study findings: Clonotypes not shared had lower generation probabilities than those common to all four donors. Naive subsets generally had larger estimated richness than memory subsets.

Samples underwent the assay at deep level. Libraries were prepared by immunoSEQ multiplex PCR; TCRdb keeps only in-frame clonotypes and omits some of them. The profile shows some 2.1 million clones, approximately 95% of them singletons. In the CD4+ fraction, cells were divided into CD45RA+ naive and CD45RA-negative memory subsets. On this clone itself: Its antigen remains unidentified.

The sequence derives from a man aged 18 to 29 in good health. The sequencing sample was made of naive CD4+ T cells sorted from blood. Subset described: CD45RA+ positively selected. The chain recombines TRBV5-4 with TRBJ1-6; possible D gene TRBD1, 5 bases. For the CDR3, the DNA is TGTGCCAGCAGCTTAGGAGGGGTCGTCGGTTCACCCCTCCACTTT. This encodes CASSLGGVVGSPLHF.